This passage covers 24 T cell receptor beta chains from one sample sequenced in a study of CD8+CD57+ T cells in acquired aplastic anemia. Profiling that covered TCR beta VDJ and CDR3 relied on genomic DNA as its template. TCRdb re-called the reads with MiXCR, one entry per CDR3 protein. The sample holds a few hundred thousand distinct CDR3 sequences, around 63% seen once. Sequencing was performed on sorted CD4+, CD8+, or CD8+CD57+ T cells (not recorded which) from PBMCs. The receptors were gathered from a human donor in good health.

At least ten counts were recorded for this clonotype. The rearrangement links TRBV11-2 to TRBJ1-2, with 8 bases aligning to TRBD1. The V gene end was trimmed by 1 base and the J gene end by 4 bases; junction bases not matched to a gene: 2. The CDR3 runs to 14 residues. Germline CDR1 SGHAT, CDR2 FQNNGV. For the CDR3, the DNA is TGTGCCAGCAGCTTAGGCGACAGGGGCTATGGCTACACCTTC. Residues: CASSLGDRGYGYTF.

J is TRBJ1-6 and V is TRBV12-3 or TRBV12-4, with 11 bases lining up with TRBD1. Trimming took 7 bases from V and 7 from J; bases not matched to a gene: 12. CDR3 length: 17 amino acids. CDR3 amino acids: CASTDGQGAHFNSPLHF. DNA for the CDR3: TGTGCCAGCACCGATGGACAGGGGGCCCACTTCAATTCACCCCTCCACTTT.

In regard to this clonotype: A read error is possible here, since a much larger clone lies one base away. The rearrangement links TRBV6-5 to TRBJ2-1; maybe TRBD2 (6 bases). The CDR3 has 13 amino acids. The V gene lost 8 bases and the J gene lost 6 bases, with 14 bases spanning the gap. Germline V gene sequence: CDR1 MNHEY, CDR2 SVGAGI. Here the CDR3 reads CASGPSGGNEQFF. The DNA of the CDR3 is TGTGCCAGCGGCCCGTCCGGGGGCAATGAGCAGTTCTTC.

The chain combines TRBV12-3 or TRBV12-4 with TRBJ1-3, with D unresolved. There are 17 residues in the CDR3. The V gene lost 3 bases and the J gene lost 0 bases, with 15 bases spanning the gap. In DNA form, the CDR3 reads TGTGCCAGCAGTTTCGCTAGCGGGCCGAGCTCTGGAAACACCATATATTTT. It yields the protein CASSFASGPSSGNTIYF.

A note on this clonotype: This may be a read error: a much more frequent sequence differs by one nucleotide. V and J are TRBV7-9 and TRBJ2-7, with D possibly TRBD1 on 6 matching bases. CDR1 is SEHNR, CDR2 FQNEAQ, per germline (reference sequence). Trimming took off 5 bases at V and 2 bases at J, with 13 bases between the two ends. The CDR3 totals 14 residues. In nucleotides, the CDR3 is TGTGCCAGCAGCCCGCCGGGACACCCCTACGAGCAGTACTTC. Encoded protein: CASSPPGHPYEQYF. Combining the CDR3 with reference TRBV7-9 and TRBJ2-7 gives the whole variable domain DTGVSQNPRHKITKRGQNVTFRCDPISEHNRLYWYRQTLGQGPEFLTYFQNEAQLEKSRLLSDRFSAERPKGSFSTLEIQRTEQGDSAMYLCASSPPGHPYEQYFGPGTRLTVT.

Of note for this clonotype: A read error may account for a junction end that differs from germline. J is TRBJ2-1 and V is TRBV10-3; D is unresolved. The germline V gene has CDR1 ENHRY and CDR2 SYGVKD. This CDR3 is 14 amino acids long. This CDR3 reads CATLGPGYSNEQCF. The CDR3, as DNA: TGTGCCACTTTGGGTCCAGGATATAGCAATGAGCAGTGCTTC.

Points on this clonotype: Its ends do not fully match the called genes, so a read error is possible. This rearrangement joins TRBV9 to TRBJ1-1, with D unclear. The CDR3 is 14 amino acids. Germline V CDR1 and CDR2: SGDLS, YYNGEE. The CDR3 DNA reads as TGCGCCAGCGGCTGGAGGGATTGGAACACTGAAGCTTTCTTT. Residues: CASGWRDWNTEAFF.

This clonotype was detected ten times or more. The chain carries TRBV7-9 and TRBJ2-7, with D perhaps TRBD1 (6 bases). CDR1 and CDR2 from the germline V gene are SEHNR and FQNEAQ (reference sequence). V shed 4 bases and J shed 0 bases, with 10 bases lying between them. The CDR3 has 14 residues. The CDR3, as DNA: TGTGCCAGCAGCTCACCGGACAGCTCCTACGAGCAGTACTTC. Its protein is CASSSPDSSYEQYF.

The J gene is TRBJ1-1, the V gene TRBV20-1, with D maybe TRBD1 (5 bases). Germline V lookup: CDR1 DFQATT, CDR2 SNEGSKA (reference sequence). The CDR3 has 14 residues. V shed 5 bases and J shed 2 bases, with 15 bases lying between them. In DNA form, the CDR3 reads TGCAGTGCTCCCCAGGGTACGGTTAACACTGAAGCTTTCTTT. It translates to CSAPQGTVNTEAFF.

This chain uses TRBV15 with TRBJ2-3, with D hard to call. Germline CDR1 and CDR2: LNHNV and YYDKDF (reference sequence). The V gene lost 1 base and the J gene lost 2 bases, with 7 bases spanning the gap. The CDR3 has 14 amino acids. The CDR3 loop is CATSRVSHTDTQYF. CDR3 in DNA: TGTGCCACCAGCAGAGTCTCCCACACAGATACGCAGTATTTT.

In this sample, this clonotype turned up many times. The V and J genes are TRBV12-3 or TRBV12-4 and TRBJ2-5; no firm D call. The CDR3 runs to 15 residues. V lost 7 bases, J lost 1 base, and 16 bases lay in between. The CDR3 coding sequence is TGTGCCAGCAATATCTGGGGAAATCCCCAAGAGACCCAGTACTTC. Translated: CASNIWGNPQETQYF.

This clonotype has just a few counts. The chain carries TRBV7-9 and TRBJ1-6; D is uncertain. Trimming took 5 bases from V and 10 from J, leaving 9 bases between them. Germline loops: CDR1 SEHNR, CDR2 FQNEAQ (reference sequence). There are 12 residues in the CDR3. DNA of the CDR3: TGTGCCAGCAGCAACGAGAGCTCACCCCTCCACTTT. Protein sequence: CASSNESSPLHF.

This clonotype appeared many times. This chain connects TRBV7-7 to TRBJ1-4; D remains ambiguous. The CDR3 is 8 amino acids. Germline assignment: CDR1 SSHAT and CDR2 FNYEAQ (reference sequence). The CDR3 DNA is TGTGCTTTCCCAAAACTGTTTTTT. Amino acids: CAFPKLFF.

The genes are TRBV7-9 and TRBJ2-3, with 14 nucleotides matching TRBD2. CDR1 is SEHNR and CDR2 is FQNEAQ in the germline V gene (reference sequence). CDR3 length: 19 residues. V was clipped by 6 bases and J by 4 bases; unmatched bases: 15. The CDR3 reads CASSSGTSGSLTEADTQYF. CDR3 DNA sequence: TGTGCCAGCAGTTCCGGGACTAGCGGGAGCCTAACTGAGGCAGATACGCAGTATTTT.

V is TRBV5-1 and J is TRBJ2-7; TRBD1 agrees at 7 bases. The CDR3 contains 15 residues. Trimming cost V 0 bases and J 0 bases; bases outside gene matches: 3. Per the germline V gene, CDR1 is SGHRS and CDR2 is YFSETQ. The CDR3 nucleotides are TGCGCCAGCAGCTTGGTTACAGGGGCCTCCTACGAGCAGTACTTC. This sequence encodes CASSLVTGASYEQYF.

To note about this clonotype: Here the CDR3 omits its conserved ending phenylalanine or tryptophan, so a read error is the likely source. No DNA is shown, since the ends of the CDR3 on it are uncertain; the CDR3 is the one TCRdb lists. The chain uses TRBV7-6 and TRBJ2-5. Termini included, the CDR3 measures 11 amino acids. In germline, CDR1 is SGHVS, CDR2 FNYEAQ. CDR3 region: CASSLAAYANT.

This chain links TRBV5-1 with TRBJ2-5; D is uncertain. V shed 4 bases and J shed 5 bases, with 15 bases lying between them. The germline V gene has CDR1 SGHRS and CDR2 YFSETQ. The CDR3 runs 14 residues. Written as DNA, the CDR3 is TGCGCCAGCAGCGCGGACGAAAGTGGGGAGACCCAGTACTTC. It is translated as CASSADESGETQYF.

J is TRBJ2-7 and V is TRBV5-8; 13 bases are shared with TRBD2. Trimming took 0 bases from V and 7 from J; bases not matched to a gene: 1. In germline, CDR1 is SGHTS, CDR2 YDEGEE. There are 14 residues in the CDR3. In nucleotides, the CDR3 is TGTGCCAGCAGCTTGGGACTAGCGGGGGGTGAGCAGTACTTC. It yields the protein CASSLGLAGGEQYF.

This sequence joins TRBV11-2 and TRBJ1-1; D gene unclear. V lost 11 bases and J 2 bases, leaving 12 bases between the germline ends. Germline values: CDR1 SGHAT, CDR2 FQNNGV. This CDR3 has 12 amino acids. Here the CDR3 DNA reads TGTGCCTCAAAAGCGGCAAACACTGAAGCTTTCTTT. Translation: CASKAANTEAFF.

The gene calls are TRBV12-3 or TRBV12-4 and TRBJ2-7; D gene uncertain. This CDR3 contains 11 residues. The ends were cut back, 1 base at V and 6 bases at J, with 4 bases in the middle. Here the CDR3 DNA reads TGTGCCAGCAGTTTAGGCCCCGAGCAGTACTTC. The encoded protein is CASSLGPEQYF.

This clonotype was detected ten times or more. A junction end diverges from the germline sequence, so it may reflect a read error. V usage is TRBV4-1 and J usage is TRBJ1-6; D is unclear. Germline-derived CDR1 and CDR2 are MGHRA and YSYEKL. The CDR3 loop spans 15 amino acids. Here the CDR3 reads CASSQDVSVNSPLHF. The CDR3 bases are TGTGCCAGCAGCCAAGATGTGTCAGTCAATTCACCCCTCCACTTT.

The chain joins TRBV15 to TRBJ2-7; the D gene could be TRBD1 or TRBD2 (6 bases each). Trimming removed 0 bases from V and 2 bases from J, with 11 bases in between. Germline V gives CDR1 LNHNV, CDR2 YYDKDF (reference sequence). This CDR3 has 15 residues. CDR3 DNA: TGTGCCACCAGCAGAGATCGGGGGCCCACCTACGAGCAGTACTTC. This sequence encodes CATSRDRGPTYEQYF.

Turning to this clonotype: A much larger clone is a single base away; this may be a read error. This chain uses TRBV5-1 with TRBJ1-1, with D possibly matching TRBD1 (5 bases). The CDR3 is made up of 14 amino acids. Germline lookup yields CDR1 SGHRS and CDR2 YFSETQ. CDR3 DNA: TGTGCCAGCAGCCCGATGGTCAGGGCCCCTGAAGCTTTCTTT. Protein: CASSPMVRAPEAFF.

This clonotype was detected ten times or more. V usage is TRBV6-1 and J usage is TRBJ1-1; D not resolved. Germline loops: CDR1 MNHNS, CDR2 SASEGT. This CDR3 is 17 amino acids long. V was trimmed by 2 bases and J by 3 bases, leaving 19 bases between them. The chain's CDR3 is CASSERFSGRSHTEAFF. CDR3 DNA: TGTGCCAGCAGTGAAAGGTTTTCGGGCAGGTCTCACACTGAAGCTTTCTTT.